One and the same sample provided the 29 T cell receptor beta chains below, sequenced in a study of OX40 agonist ivuxolimab in advanced cancers. Repertoires were generated with immunoSEQ multiplex PCR, while TCRdb's copy carries only in-frame clones and drops some. The sample has about 84,000 clones; around 85% are singletons. Sequencing used CD4+ or CD8+ T cells sorted from blood, obtained in a trial of the OX40 agonist ivuxolimab. The source of these receptors is an adult with an advanced solid tumor such as melanoma, head and neck, liver or kidney cancer.

This clone was seen once. The chain uses TRBV7-9 and TRBJ2-2; 9 bases line up with TRBD2. The junction had 19 bases not matched to a gene; V was cut back by 7 bases and J by 4 bases. The CDR3 covers 19 residues. Per germline, CDR1 SEHNR and CDR2 FQNEAQ (reference sequence). The CDR3 spells CASTVGLAIPMGGTGELFF. DNA for the CDR3: TGTGCCAGCACGGTCGGACTAGCGATACCCATGGGTGGCACCGGGGAGCTGTTTTTT.

The genes are TRBV11-3 and TRBJ1-6; D call uncertain. CDR1 SGHNT and CDR2 YENEEA come from the germline V gene. This CDR3 is built from 18 residues. Trimming shortened V by 0 bases and J by 5 bases, and 17 bases separated the two germline ends. The CDR3 reads CASSLDVAGRVNNSPLHF. In DNA, the CDR3 is TGTGCCAGCAGCTTAGATGTCGCGGGGAGGGTGAATAATTCACCCCTCCACTTT.

This clone appeared once. The genes are TRBV29-1 and TRBJ2-3, with 11 bases aligning to TRBD2. After removal of 7 bases from V and 1 base from J, the junction contained 4 bases not matched to a gene. Germline V gene sequence: CDR1 SQVTM, CDR2 ANQGSEA. This CDR3 is built from 14 residues. The chain's CDR3 is CSASLAGGTDTQYF. CDR3 DNA: TGCAGCGCTTCACTAGCGGGAGGCACAGATACGCAGTATTTT.

This clone occurred once. This chain connects TRBV29-1 to TRBJ2-7, with a tentative D call TRBD2 (5 bases). The CDR3 is 17 amino acids. Germline values: CDR1 SQVTM, CDR2 ANQGSEA. Between the trimmed V and J ends, which lost 1 base and 2 bases, there was a span of 21 bases. The chain's CDR3 is CSVEVFPGRGLPYEQYF. The CDR3 DNA sequence: TGCAGCGTTGAAGTCTTTCCGGGGAGAGGCCTGCCCTACGAGCAGTACTTC.

The chain joins TRBV4-1 to TRBJ2-1, with D perhaps TRBD1 (6 bases). V was shortened by 3 bases and J by 0 bases, with 15 bases between the two germline ends. Germline lookup yields CDR1 MGHRA and CDR2 YSYEKL. The length of the CDR3 is 17 residues. The CDR3 region has the DNA TGCGCCAGCAGCCAGCAACCGGGACAACGCTCCTACAATGAGCAGTTCTTC. This encodes CASSQQPGQRSYNEQFF.

V usage is TRBV19 and J usage is TRBJ1-4; TRBD1 is a possible D gene (5 bases). The CDR3 consists of 13 residues. Germline V gene data show CDR1 as LNHDA and CDR2 as SQIVND (reference sequence). V dropped 3 bases and J dropped 12 bases, with 14 bases sitting between them. This CDR3 is CASSILSAGELFF. CDR3 sequence (DNA): TGTGCCAGTAGTATCTTATCGGCGGGGGAACTGTTTTTT. Using reference TRBV19 and TRBJ1-4 for the parts outside the CDR3, the full variable domain is DGGITQSPKYLFRKEGQNVTLSCEQNLNHDAMYWYRQDPGQGLRLIYYSQIVNDFQKGDIAEGYSVSREKKESFPLTVTSAQKNPTAFYLCASSILSAGELFFGSGTQLSVL.

This chain uses TRBV30 with TRBJ1-1; 10 nucleotides agree with TRBD1. Germline CDR1 reads GTSNPN; CDR2 reads SVGIG (reference sequence). The V segment lost 4 bases and the J segment 7 bases; nucleotides outside the gene matches: 24. The CDR3 has 19 residues. CDR3 sequence (DNA): TGTGCCTGGACCATACGGACAGGGGGACTTTTAGGGGCCTGGGGTGAAGCTTTCTTT. Protein sequence: CAWTIRTGGLLGAWGEAFF.

CDR3 nucleotide sequence: TGTGCCATCAGCCCAGAAAGACAGGGTTCCTACGAGCAGTACTTC. Protein product: CAISPERQGSYEQYF. The chain combines TRBV10-3 with TRBJ2-7, with 7 bases matching TRBD1. This CDR3 has 15 residues. V lost 6 bases, J lost 1 base, and 9 bases stayed unmatched. Germline V lookup: CDR1 ENHRY, CDR2 SYGVKD.

The V and J genes are TRBV5-6 and TRBJ1-4; 10 bases match TRBD1. Germline V CDR1 and CDR2: SGHDT, YYEEEE. The CDR3 is made up of 17 amino acids. V lost 0 bases and J lost 4; bases outside the gene matches: 6. The CDR3 sequence is CASSLGTGGPINEKLFF. The DNA of the CDR3 is TGTGCCAGCAGCTTGGGGACAGGGGGTCCCATTAATGAAAAACTGTTTTTT.

This chain links TRBV7-9 with TRBJ2-6, with unresolved D. The V end lost 3 bases, the J end lost 4 bases, and 4 bases lay between the germline ends. This CDR3 region has 13 residues. Germline CDR1 is SEHNR and CDR2 is FQNEAQ (reference sequence). The CDR3: CASSFQGANVLTF. CDR3 nucleotide sequence: TGTGCCAGCAGCTTTCAAGGGGCCAACGTCCTGACTTTC.

This clone showed up just once. This chain joins TRBV2 and TRBJ1-5; tentative D call: TRBD1 (6 bases). The CDR3 is 15 residues long. The V and J ends lost 4 bases and 0 bases respectively, with 10 bases between them. From germline, CDR1 is SNHLY and CDR2 FYNNEI. CDR3 region: CASSGGPYSNQPQHF. The CDR3 DNA reads TGTGCCAGCAGTGGGGGGCCTTATAGCAATCAGCCCCAGCATTTT.

J is TRBJ2-7 and V is TRBV21-1; TRBD2, the D gene given by the table, was not confirmed from the DNA. TRBV21-1 is recorded as a pseudogene. CDR3 size: 17 residues. The CDR3 nucleotides read TGTGCCAGCAGCAAAGTGGAGGTAGGTCTTCTCCCCTACGAGCAGTACTTC. Residues: CASSKVEVGLLPYEQYF.

This rearrangement joins TRBV18 to TRBJ1-4; the D is unclear. Trimming pared 2 bases from V and 5 bases from J, leaving 12 bases between. CDR1 and CDR2 from the germline V gene are KGHSH and LQKENI. The CDR3 totals 15 residues. The CDR3 sequence is CASSPDRASNEKLFF. In DNA form, the CDR3 reads TGTGCCAGCTCACCAGACCGGGCGTCAAATGAAAAACTGTTTTTT.

The rearrangement joins TRBV29-1 to TRBJ1-2; no firm D call. The CDR3 consists of 16 residues. CDR1 and CDR2 from the germline V gene are SQVTM and ANQGSEA. Deletions cut 6 bases from V and 0 bases from J, with 20 bases between. CDR3: CSVLPTRTVANYGYTF. In DNA form, the CDR3 reads TGCAGCGTCTTACCAACCAGGACCGTAGCTAACTATGGCTACACCTTC.

The CDR3 spells CASSPGDQKPFF. For the CDR3, the DNA is TGTGCCAGCTCACCAGGGGACCAAAAGCCGTTCTTC. This chain connects TRBV18 to TRBJ2-1; the D gene could be TRBD1 or TRBD2 (5 bases each). The CDR3 consists of 12 residues. Trimming removed 2 bases from V and 15 bases from J, with 14 bases in between. Germline CDR1 is KGHSH and CDR2 is LQKENI.

The chain recombines TRBV18 with TRBJ2-2; D is undetermined. Germline loops: CDR1 KGHSH, CDR2 LQKENI. The CDR3 is 13 residues long. V was cut by 3 bases and J by 8 bases, with 10 bases left in between. Written as DNA, the CDR3 is TGTGCCAGCTCACCTGACGTGACGGGGGAGCTGTTTTTT. Its translation is CASSPDVTGELFF.

The chain has TRBV5-6 and TRBJ1-5, with 11 bases matching TRBD1. V was pared by 2 bases and J by 4 bases, with 5 bases of the junction left unmatched. The germline gives CDR1 SGHDT, CDR2 YYEEEE. The CDR3 runs 16 residues. CDR3 protein: CASSFLGQGANQPQHF. The DNA for the CDR3 is TGTGCCAGCAGCTTTCTAGGACAGGGGGCAAATCAGCCCCAGCATTTT.

CDR3 bases: TGTGCCAGCAGCGTAGGTCGGGGAGGGGGCTCCACAGATACGCAGTATTTT. This sequence encodes CASSVGRGGGSTDTQYF. The chain employs TRBV9 and TRBJ2-3; either TRBD1 or TRBD2 may fit D (7 bases each). V was pared by 0 bases and J by 2 bases, with 16 bases between. Germline CDR1 reads SGDLS; CDR2 reads YYNGEE. This CDR3 is built from 17 residues.

The J gene is TRBJ2-7, the V gene TRBV6-6; 12 positions match TRBD1. The CDR3 length is 14 residues. V lost 8 bases to trimming and J lost 3 bases; unmatched junction nucleotides: 5. Germline loops: CDR1 MNHNY, CDR2 SVGAGI (reference sequence). CDR3 sequence reads: CASLGTGGIYEQYF. In DNA, the CDR3 is TGTGCCAGCTTAGGGACAGGGGGCATCTACGAGCAGTACTTC.

The chain recombines TRBV6-1 with TRBJ1-2; D uncertain. There are 14 residues in the CDR3. Trimming pared 7 bases from V and 2 bases from J, leaving 14 bases between. Germline CDR1 reads MNHNS; CDR2 reads SASEGT. The CDR3 region is CASIWSLSNYGYTF. DNA of the CDR3: TGTGCCAGCATTTGGAGCCTCAGCAACTATGGCTACACCTTC.

The DNA for the CDR3 is TGTGCCACCTCAGCCAGCCGGATATACGAGCAGTACGTC. It specifies CATSASRIYEQYV. The chain couples TRBV10-3 to TRBJ2-7; D remains ambiguous. Trimming pared 10 bases from V and 4 bases from J, leaving 17 bases between. This CDR3 comprises 13 residues. Germline CDR1 is ENHRY and CDR2 is SYGVKD.

This chain links TRBV5-8 with TRBJ2-2; D is unresolved. CDR1 and CDR2 (germline): SGHTS, YDEGEE. Trimming removed 2 bases at V and 7 bases at J, with 12 bases between. This CDR3 comprises 14 residues. The CDR3 nucleotides read TGTGCCAGCAGCTTTAACAGCGTCGGCGGGGAGCTGTTTTTT. Its translation is CASSFNSVGGELFF. Full variable domain (outside the CDR3, taken from reference TRBV5-8 and TRBJ2-2): EAGVTQSPTHLIKTRGQQATLRCSPISGHTSVYWYQQALGLGLQFLLWYDEGEERNRGNFPPRFSGRQFPNYSSELNVNALELEDSALYLCASSFNSVGGELFFGEGSRLTVL.

CDR3 loop: CASSNSVRAGYTEAFF. The DNA of the CDR3 is TGTGCCAGCAGCAATTCCGTTCGGGCAGGGTATACTGAAGCTTTCTTT. The rearrangement joins TRBV13 to TRBJ1-1, with a weak D call TRBD1 (5 bases). This CDR3 comprises 16 residues. Germline lookup yields CDR1 PRHDT and CDR2 FYEKMQ (reference sequence). V lost 5 bases and J 5 bases, leaving 21 bases between the germline ends.

This chain connects TRBV2 to TRBJ1-2, with D unclear. CDR3 length: 10 residues. Trimming left V 6 bases short and J 8 bases short, with 7 bases between. Per the germline V gene, CDR1 is SNHLY and CDR2 is FYNNEI. CDR3 sequence reads: CASRAIGYTF. CDR3 coding DNA: TGTGCCAGCAGGGCGATAGGCTACACCTTC. The full variable domain, rest sourced from reference TRBV2 and TRBJ1-2, is EPEVTQTPSHQVTQMGQEVILRCVPISNHLYFYWYRQILGQKVEFLVSFYNNEISEKSEIFDDQFSVERPDGSNFTLKIRSTKLEDSAMYFCASRAIGYTFGSGTRLTVV.

The chain has TRBV15 and TRBJ1-2, with D uncertain. This CDR3 has 14 residues. V lost 0 bases and J lost 4, with 9 bases in between. In germline, CDR1 is LNHNV, CDR2 YYDKDF (reference sequence). The CDR3 loop is CATSRDRRIYGYTF. In DNA, the CDR3 is TGTGCCACCAGCAGAGATCGGAGGATCTATGGCTACACCTTC.

The chain uses TRBV7-9 and TRBJ1-1, with a tentative D call TRBD1 (6 bases). CDR1 is SEHNR and CDR2 is FQNEAQ in the germline V gene (reference sequence). This CDR3 comprises 13 residues. V was cut by 5 bases and J by 5 bases, with 12 bases left in between. CDR3 protein: CASSPVRGTEAFF. The CDR3 DNA reads TGTGCCAGCAGCCCGGTAAGGGGGACTGAAGCTTTCTTT.

The rearrangement uses TRBV19 and TRBJ2-1; tentatively, D is TRBD1 or TRBD2 (5 bases each). CDR3 length equals 14 residues. V lost 6 bases and J 4 bases, leaving 13 bases between the germline ends. Germline lookup yields CDR1 LNHDA and CDR2 SQIVND (reference sequence). The chain's CDR3 is CASSLFGAYNEQFF. In DNA, the CDR3 is TGTGCCAGTAGCCTGTTCGGGGCGTACAATGAGCAGTTCTTC.

This clone has just one count. The V and J genes are TRBV5-1 and TRBJ2-3; no reliable D call. CDR1 and CDR2 (germline): SGHRS, YFSETQ. The V end was cut by 2 bases, the J end by 2 bases, with 3 bases between. This CDR3 has 12 residues. The chain's CDR3 is CASSFHTDTQYF. The CDR3 DNA sequence: TGCGCCAGCAGCTTCCACACAGATACGCAGTATTTT. Supplemented by reference TRBV5-1 and TRBJ2-3, the full variable domain reads KAGVTQTPRYLIKTRGQQVTLSCSPISGHRSVSWYQQTPGQGLQFLFEYFSETQRNKGNFPGRFSGRQFSNSRSEMNVSTLELGDSALYLCASSFHTDTQYFGPGTRLTVL.

This clone was seen a few times. The V and J genes are TRBV7-2 and TRBJ1-6; D gene unclear. V gave up 4 bases and J gave up 6 bases, with 10 bases separating them. The CDR3 totals 14 residues. Germline CDR1 and CDR2: SGHTA and FQGNSA. The CDR3 DNA reads TGTGCCAGCAGCTCGACACCCTTTAATTCACCCCTCCACTTT. It codes for CASSSTPFNSPLHF.